This T cell receptor beta chain was profiled in a study of siplizumab effects on memory and regulatory T cells. Trimming took off 1 base at V and 8 bases at J, with 14 bases between the two ends. Per germline, CDR1 SGHTA and CDR2 FQGNSA. The CDR3 loop spans 14 amino acids. Repertoires were generated with immunoSEQ multiplex PCR, while TCRdb's copy carries only in-frame clones and drops some. The sample lists around 110,000 clones; about 94% were seen once. The TCR was taken from a human donor in good health. The sample consisted of non-Treg CD4+ T cells sorted from blood. The chain couples TRBV7-2 to TRBJ1-1, with D possibly being TRBD1 (6 bases). In DNA form, the CDR3 reads TGTGCCAGCAGCTTAGTGAGTTGGGACAACGAAGCTTTCTTT. As protein: CASSLVSWDNEAFF.